The 3 T cell receptor beta chains below all came from one sample that was sequenced in a study of response to subunit inactivated influenza vaccine. Each CDR3 protein is one row after TCRdb ran MiXCR on the RT-PCR reads. The sample lists around 250,000 distinct CDR3 sequences; more than 10% were seen once. The starting material was non-naive T cells sorted from PBMCs, obtained 14 to 15 days before vaccination. These receptors all come from a middle-aged man who received an inactivated influenza vaccine.

This clonotype was observed once. This may stem from a read error, because a much larger clone lies one nucleotide away. The rearrangement uses TRBV3-2 and TRBJ2-3; TRBD2 is the table's D call, not checked against the DNA. TRBV3-2 is a pseudogene. The CDR3 runs 18 residues. CDR3 nucleotide sequence: TGTGCCAGCTGCAAGCGACTAGCGGGGGGGCCGGGCACAGATACGCAGTATTTT. Protein sequence: CASCKRLAGGPGTDTQYF.

This clonotype has more than one count but fewer than ten. The rearrangement links TRBV14 to TRBJ2-2; D gene uncertain. The CDR3 consists of 15 residues. Germline V gives CDR1 SGHDN, CDR2 FVKESK. V lost 0 bases and J lost 7, with 12 bases in between. CDR3 protein: CASSQDRPSSGELFF. The CDR3 DNA is TGTGCCAGCAGCCAAGATCGACCCTCTAGCGGGGAGCTGTTTTTT.

In this sample, this clonotype turned up a few times. This chain connects TRBV20-1 to TRBJ1-5, with TRBD1 matching over 11 bases. Germline values: CDR1 DFQATT, CDR2 SNEGSKA (reference sequence). The CDR3 sequence is 18 residues long. V trimming: 4 bases; J trimming: 1 base; junction bases outside the gene matches: 12. The DNA of the CDR3 is TGCAGTGCTACAGGGGACAGGGGGAGCTTTTTGAGCAATCAGCCCCAGCATTTT. Its translation: CSATGDRGSFLSNQPQHF.